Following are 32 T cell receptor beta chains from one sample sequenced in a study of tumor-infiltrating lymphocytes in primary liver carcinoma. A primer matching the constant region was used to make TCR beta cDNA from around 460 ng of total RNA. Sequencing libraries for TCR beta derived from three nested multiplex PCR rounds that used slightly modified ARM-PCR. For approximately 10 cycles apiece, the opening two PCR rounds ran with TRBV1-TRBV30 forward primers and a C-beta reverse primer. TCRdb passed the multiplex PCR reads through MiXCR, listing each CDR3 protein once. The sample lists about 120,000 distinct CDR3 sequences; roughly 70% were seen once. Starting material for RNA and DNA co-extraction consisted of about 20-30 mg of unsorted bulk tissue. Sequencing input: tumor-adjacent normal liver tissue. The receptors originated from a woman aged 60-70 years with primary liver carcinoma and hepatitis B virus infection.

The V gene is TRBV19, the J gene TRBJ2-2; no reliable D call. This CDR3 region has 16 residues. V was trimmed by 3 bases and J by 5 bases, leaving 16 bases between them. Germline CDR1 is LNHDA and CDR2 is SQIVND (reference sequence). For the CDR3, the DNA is TGTGCCAGTAGTATTCCCGGCCCCGCCATGACCGGGGAGCTGTTTTTT. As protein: CASSIPGPAMTGELFF. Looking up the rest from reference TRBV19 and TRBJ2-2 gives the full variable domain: DGGITQSPKYLFRKEGQNVTLSCEQNLNHDAMYWYRQDPGQGLRLIYYSQIVNDFQKGDIAEGYSVSREKKESFPLTVTSAQKNPTAFYLCASSIPGPAMTGELFFGEGSRLTVL.

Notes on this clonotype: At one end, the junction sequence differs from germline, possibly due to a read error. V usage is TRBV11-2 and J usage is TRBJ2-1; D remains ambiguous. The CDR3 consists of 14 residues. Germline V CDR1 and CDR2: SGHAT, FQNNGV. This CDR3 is CASSLAGSLNDQFF. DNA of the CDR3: TGTGCCAGCAGCTTAGCTGGAAGTCTCAATGATCAGTTCTTC. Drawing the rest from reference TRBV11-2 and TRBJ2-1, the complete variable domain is EAGVAQSPRYKIIEKRQSVAFWCNPISGHATLYWYQQILGQGPKLLIQFQNNGVVDDSQLPKDRFSAERLKGVDSTLKIQPAKLEDSAVYLCASSLAGSLNDQFFGPGTRLTVL.

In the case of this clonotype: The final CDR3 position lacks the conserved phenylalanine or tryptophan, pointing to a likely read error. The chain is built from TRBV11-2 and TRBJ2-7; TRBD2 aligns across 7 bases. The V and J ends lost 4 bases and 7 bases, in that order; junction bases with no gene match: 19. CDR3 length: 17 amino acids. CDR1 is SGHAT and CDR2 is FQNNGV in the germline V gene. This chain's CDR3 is CASSYNQPGLTDGEQYY. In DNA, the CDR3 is TGTGCCAGCAGCTACAACCAGCCGGGACTAACGGACGGGGAGCAGTACTAC.

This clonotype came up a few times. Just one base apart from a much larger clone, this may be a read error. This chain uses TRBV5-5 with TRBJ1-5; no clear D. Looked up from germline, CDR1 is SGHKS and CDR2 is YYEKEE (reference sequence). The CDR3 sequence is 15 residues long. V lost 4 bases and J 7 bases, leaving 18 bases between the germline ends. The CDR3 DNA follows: TGTGCCAGCAGCGAACAGATAGGGATAGGGCAGCCCCAGCATTTT. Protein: CASSEQIGIGQPQHF.

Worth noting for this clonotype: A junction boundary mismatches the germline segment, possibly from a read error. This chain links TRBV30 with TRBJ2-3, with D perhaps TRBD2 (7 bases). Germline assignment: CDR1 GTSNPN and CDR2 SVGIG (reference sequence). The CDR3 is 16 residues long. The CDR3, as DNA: TGTGCCTGGAGTGTCGGGGGGCAGACGGGAACAGATACGCGGTATTTT. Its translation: CAWSVGGQTGTDTRYF.

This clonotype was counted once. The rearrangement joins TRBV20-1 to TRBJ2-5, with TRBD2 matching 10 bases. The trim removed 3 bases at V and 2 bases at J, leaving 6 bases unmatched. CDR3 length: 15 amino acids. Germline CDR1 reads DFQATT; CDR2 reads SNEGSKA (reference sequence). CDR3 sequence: CSARRTSGIQETQYF. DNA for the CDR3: TGCAGTGCTAGGAGGACTAGCGGAATACAAGAGACCCAGTACTTC.

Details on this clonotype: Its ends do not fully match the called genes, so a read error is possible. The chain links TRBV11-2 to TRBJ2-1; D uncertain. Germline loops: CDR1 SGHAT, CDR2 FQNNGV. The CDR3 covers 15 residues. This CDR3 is CASSLVAGSYNEQIF. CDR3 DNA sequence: TGCGCCAGCAGCTTAGTCGCAGGCTCCTACAATGAGCAGATCTTC.

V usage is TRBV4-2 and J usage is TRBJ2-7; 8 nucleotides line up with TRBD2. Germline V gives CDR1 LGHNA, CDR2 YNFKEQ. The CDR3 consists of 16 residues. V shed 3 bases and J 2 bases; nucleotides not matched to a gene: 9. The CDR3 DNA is TGTGCCAGCAGCCACCTCCAGGGGACTAGTGCCTACGAGCAGTACTTC. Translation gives CASSHLQGTSAYEQYF.

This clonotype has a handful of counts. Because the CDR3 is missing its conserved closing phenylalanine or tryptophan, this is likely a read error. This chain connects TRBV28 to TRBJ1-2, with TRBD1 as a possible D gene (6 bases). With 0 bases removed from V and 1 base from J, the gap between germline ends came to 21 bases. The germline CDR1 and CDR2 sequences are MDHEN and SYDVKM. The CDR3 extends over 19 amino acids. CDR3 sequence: CASSLWGAGSSGINYGYTL. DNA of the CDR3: TGTGCCAGCAGTTTATGGGGGGCAGGCAGCTCAGGGATTAACTATGGCTACACCCTC.

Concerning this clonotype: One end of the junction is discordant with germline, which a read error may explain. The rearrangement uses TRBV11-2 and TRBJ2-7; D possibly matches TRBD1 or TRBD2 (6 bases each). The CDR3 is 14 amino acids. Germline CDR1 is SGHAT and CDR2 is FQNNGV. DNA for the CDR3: TGCGCCAGCAGCTTGCTTGGGGGGCAGTGCGAGCAATACTTC. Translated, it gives CASSLLGGQCEQYF.

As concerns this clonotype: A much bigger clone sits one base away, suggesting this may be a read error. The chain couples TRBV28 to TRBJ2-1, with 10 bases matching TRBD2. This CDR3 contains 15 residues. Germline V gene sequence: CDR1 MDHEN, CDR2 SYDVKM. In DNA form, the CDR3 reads TGTGCCATCAGTCCCGGGACTAGCGATCACAATGAGCAGTTCTTC. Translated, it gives CAISPGTSDHNEQFF.

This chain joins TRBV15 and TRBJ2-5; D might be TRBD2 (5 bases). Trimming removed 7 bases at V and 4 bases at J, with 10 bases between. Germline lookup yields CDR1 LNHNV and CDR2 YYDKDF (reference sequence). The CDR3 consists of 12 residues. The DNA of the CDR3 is TGTGCCACCACCAGCGAGGGAGAGACCCAGTACTTC. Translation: CATTSEGETQYF.

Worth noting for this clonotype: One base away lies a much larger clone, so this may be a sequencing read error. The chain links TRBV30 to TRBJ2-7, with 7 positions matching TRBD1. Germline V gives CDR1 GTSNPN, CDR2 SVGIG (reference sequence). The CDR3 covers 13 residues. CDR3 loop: CAWGTGVGDDQYF. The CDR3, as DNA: TGTGCCTGGGGAACAGGGGTAGGAGACGATCAGTACTTC.

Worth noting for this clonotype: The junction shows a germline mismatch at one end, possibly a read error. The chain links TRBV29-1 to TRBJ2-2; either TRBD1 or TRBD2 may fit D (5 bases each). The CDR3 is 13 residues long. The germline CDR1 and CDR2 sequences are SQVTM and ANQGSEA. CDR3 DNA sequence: TGCAGTGTTGAAGAGGGGTCCACCGGGGAGCTGTCTTTT. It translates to CSVEEGSTGELSF.

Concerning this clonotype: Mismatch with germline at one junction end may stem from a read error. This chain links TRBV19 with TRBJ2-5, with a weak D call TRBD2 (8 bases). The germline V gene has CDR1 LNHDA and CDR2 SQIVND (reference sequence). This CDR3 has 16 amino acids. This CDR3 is CASSIPGRGPFETQYF. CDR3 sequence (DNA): TGCGCCAGTAGTATCCCCGGGAGGGGGCCCTTCGAGACCCAGTACTTC.

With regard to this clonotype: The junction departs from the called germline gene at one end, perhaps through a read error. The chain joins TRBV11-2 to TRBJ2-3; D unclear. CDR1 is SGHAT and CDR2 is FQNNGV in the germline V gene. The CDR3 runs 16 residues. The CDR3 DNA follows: TGTGCCAACAGCCCCGGATCAAGGCTTCACATAGATACGCAGTATTTT. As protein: CANSPGSRLHIDTQYF.

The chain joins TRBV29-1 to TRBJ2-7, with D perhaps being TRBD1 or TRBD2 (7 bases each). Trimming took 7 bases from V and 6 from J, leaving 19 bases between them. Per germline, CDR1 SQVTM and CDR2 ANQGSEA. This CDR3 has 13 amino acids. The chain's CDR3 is CSARGDSRGEQYF. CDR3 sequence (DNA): TGCAGCGCCCGGGGGGACAGCCGGGGCGAGCAGTACTTC.

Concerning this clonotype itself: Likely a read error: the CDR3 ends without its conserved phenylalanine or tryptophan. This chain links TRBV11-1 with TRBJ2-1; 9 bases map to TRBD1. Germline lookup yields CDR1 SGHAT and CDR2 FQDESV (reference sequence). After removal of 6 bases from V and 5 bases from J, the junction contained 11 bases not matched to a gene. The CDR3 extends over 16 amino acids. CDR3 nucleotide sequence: TGTGCCAGCAGTTTACGGACAGGGGCGCGGAACAATGAGCAGTTCCTT. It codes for CASSLRTGARNNEQFL.

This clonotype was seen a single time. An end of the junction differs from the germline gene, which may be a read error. In nucleotides, the CDR3 is TGTGTCAGCAGCTACGGGTCGCAGAATACCGGGGAGCTGTTTTTT. It encodes CVSSYGSQNTGELFF. This sequence joins TRBV11-2 and TRBJ2-2; D not certain. The CDR3 is 15 amino acids. Germline loops: CDR1 SGHAT, CDR2 FQNNGV.

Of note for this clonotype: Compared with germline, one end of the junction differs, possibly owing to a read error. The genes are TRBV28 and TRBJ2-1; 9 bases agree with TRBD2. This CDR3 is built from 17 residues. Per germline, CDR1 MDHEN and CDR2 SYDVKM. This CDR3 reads CVSSSLGLAGVSNEQSF. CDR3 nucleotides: TGTGTCAGTAGTTCCCTGGGACTAGCTGGAGTCTCCAATGAGCAGTCCTTC.

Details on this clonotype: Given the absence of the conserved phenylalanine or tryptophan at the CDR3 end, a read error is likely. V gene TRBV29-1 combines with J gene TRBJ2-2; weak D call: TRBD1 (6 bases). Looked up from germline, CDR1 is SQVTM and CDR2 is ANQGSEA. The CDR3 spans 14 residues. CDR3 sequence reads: CSATGLLNTGELFS. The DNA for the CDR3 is TGCAGTGCAACAGGGCTTCTGAACACCGGGGAGCTGTTTTCT.

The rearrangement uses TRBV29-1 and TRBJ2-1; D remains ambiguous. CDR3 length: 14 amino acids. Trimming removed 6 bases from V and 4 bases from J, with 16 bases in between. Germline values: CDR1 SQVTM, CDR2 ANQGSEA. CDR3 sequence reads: CSVPRLTSYNEQFF. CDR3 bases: TGCAGCGTCCCCCGATTGACGTCGTACAATGAGCAGTTCTTC.

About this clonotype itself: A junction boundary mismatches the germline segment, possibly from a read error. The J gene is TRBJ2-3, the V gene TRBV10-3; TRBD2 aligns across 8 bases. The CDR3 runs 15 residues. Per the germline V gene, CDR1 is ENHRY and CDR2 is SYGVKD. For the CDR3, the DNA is TGTACCATCAGGAGGCGAGCGGGAGAGACAGATATGCAGTATTTT. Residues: CTIRRRAGETDMQYF.

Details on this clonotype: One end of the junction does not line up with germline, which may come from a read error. The CDR3 DNA follows: TGTGCCAACAGCTCGGGTGTACAGGCTAGAGAGACCCAGTACTTC. It specifies CANSSGVQARETQYF. J is TRBJ2-5 and V is TRBV11-1, with D tentatively TRBD1 (5 bases). Per germline, CDR1 SGHAT and CDR2 FQDESV (reference sequence). The CDR3 has 15 residues.

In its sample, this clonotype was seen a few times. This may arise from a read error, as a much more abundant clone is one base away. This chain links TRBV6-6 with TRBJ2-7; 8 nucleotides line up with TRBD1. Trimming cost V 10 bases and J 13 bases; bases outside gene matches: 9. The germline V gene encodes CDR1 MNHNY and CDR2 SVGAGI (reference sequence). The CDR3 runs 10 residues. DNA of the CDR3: TGTGCCACCCGGTCGGACAGGGACTACTTC. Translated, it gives CATRSDRDYF.

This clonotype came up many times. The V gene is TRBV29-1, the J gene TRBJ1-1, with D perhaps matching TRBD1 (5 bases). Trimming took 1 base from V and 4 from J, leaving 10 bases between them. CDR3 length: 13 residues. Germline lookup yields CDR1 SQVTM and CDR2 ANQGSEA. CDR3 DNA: TGCAGCGTTGAAGGGGGGGGGGGCACTGAAGCTTTCTTT. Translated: CSVEGGGGTEAFF.

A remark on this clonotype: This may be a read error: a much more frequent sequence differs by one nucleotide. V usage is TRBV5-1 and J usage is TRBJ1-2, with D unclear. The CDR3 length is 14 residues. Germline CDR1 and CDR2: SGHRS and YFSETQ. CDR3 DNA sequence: TGCGCCAGCAGCTTGGGGGAATCACGGTATGACTACACCTTC. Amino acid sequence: CASSLGESRYDYTF.

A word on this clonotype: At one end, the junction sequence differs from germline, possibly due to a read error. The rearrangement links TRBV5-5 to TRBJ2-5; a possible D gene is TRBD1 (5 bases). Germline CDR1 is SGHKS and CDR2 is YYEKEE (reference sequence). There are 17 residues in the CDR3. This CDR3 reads CASSRMTVSATQQTQYF. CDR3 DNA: TGTGCCAGCAGCCGAATGACAGTTTCGGCCACCCAACAGACCCAGTACTTC. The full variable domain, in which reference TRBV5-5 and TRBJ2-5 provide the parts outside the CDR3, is DAGVTQSPTHLIKTRGQQVTLRCSPISGHKSVSWYQQVLGQGPQFIFQYYEKEERGRGNFPDRFSARQFPNYSSELNVNALLLGDSALYLCASSRMTVSATQQTQYFGPGTRLLVL.

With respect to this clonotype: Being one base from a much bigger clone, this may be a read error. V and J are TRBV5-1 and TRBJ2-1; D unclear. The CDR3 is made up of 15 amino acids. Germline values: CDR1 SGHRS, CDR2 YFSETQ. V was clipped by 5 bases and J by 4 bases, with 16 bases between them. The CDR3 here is CASSSSEPNYNEQFF. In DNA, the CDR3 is TGCGCCAGCAGTTCCTCCGAGCCAAATTACAATGAGCAGTTCTTC. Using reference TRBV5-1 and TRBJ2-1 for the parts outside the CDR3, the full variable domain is KAGVTQTPRYLIKTRGQQVTLSCSPISGHRSVSWYQQTPGQGLQFLFEYFSETQRNKGNFPGRFSGRQFSNSRSEMNVSTLELGDSALYLCASSSSEPNYNEQFFGPGTRLTVL.

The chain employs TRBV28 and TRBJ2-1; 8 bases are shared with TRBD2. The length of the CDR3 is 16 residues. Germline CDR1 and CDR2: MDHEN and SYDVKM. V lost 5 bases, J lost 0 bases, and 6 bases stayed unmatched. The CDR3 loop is CASSLIAGSSYNEQFF. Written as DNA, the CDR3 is TGTGCCAGCAGTCTAATAGCGGGGAGCTCCTACAATGAGCAGTTCTTC. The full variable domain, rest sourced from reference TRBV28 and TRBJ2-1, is DVKVTQSSRYLVKRTGEKVFLECVQDMDHENMFWYRQDPGLGLRLIYFSYDVKMKEKGDIPEGYSVSREKKERFSLILESASTNQTSMYLCASSLIAGSSYNEQFFGPGTRLTVL.

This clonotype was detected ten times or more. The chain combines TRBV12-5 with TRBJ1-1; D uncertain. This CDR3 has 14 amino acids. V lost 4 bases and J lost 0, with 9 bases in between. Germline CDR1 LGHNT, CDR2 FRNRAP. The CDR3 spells CASGSGNMNTEAFF. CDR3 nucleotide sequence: TGTGCTAGTGGTTCCGGGAATATGAACACTGAAGCTTTCTTT.

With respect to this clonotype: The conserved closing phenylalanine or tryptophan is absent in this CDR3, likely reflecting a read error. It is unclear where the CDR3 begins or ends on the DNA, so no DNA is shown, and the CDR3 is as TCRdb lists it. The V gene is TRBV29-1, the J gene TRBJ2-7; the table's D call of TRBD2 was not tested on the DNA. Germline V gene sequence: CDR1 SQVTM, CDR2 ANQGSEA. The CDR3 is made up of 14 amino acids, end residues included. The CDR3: CSATSGAISYEQYI.